This TCR beta chain comes out of a study of OX40 agonist ivuxolimab in advanced cancers. Across the whole study: With ivuxolimab, an agonistic anti-OX40 (CD134) antibody, patients were treated. Patients in dose escalation had liver, melanoma, kidney or head and neck cancers. The eligibility criteria allowed prior anti-PD-1, anti-PD-L1 or anti-CTLA-4 therapy, and 30% to 40% had some.

Using immunoSEQ multiplex PCR, the repertoire was profiled, and TCRdb retains in-frame clones only, with some absent. The table lists tens of thousands of clones, 88% of them singletons. The CDR3 is 15 amino acids. CDR1 is LNHNV and CDR2 is YYDKDF in the germline V gene (reference sequence). With 5 bases clipped from V and 12 bases from J, the junction kept 15 bases outside the gene matches. The genes are TRBV15 and TRBJ2-1; 8 nucleotides match TRBD2. The TCR was taken from an adult with an advanced solid tumor such as melanoma, head and neck, liver or kidney cancer. This material consisted of CD4+ or CD8+ T cells sorted from blood, taken in a trial of the OX40 agonist ivuxolimab. The CDR3 sequence: CATSLGLAVGKAQFF. The CDR3 nucleotides read TGTGCCACCAGCCTCGGACTAGCCGTGGGCAAAGCGCAGTTCTTC.